The rows below give T cell receptor beta chains drawn from one sample of a study of T cell repertoires in cytomegalovirus infection. These receptors have no identified antigens. TCRdb used MiXCR to reprocess the reads, holding one entry per CDR3 protein. The table includes around 800,000 distinct CDR3 sequences, over 25% detected once. Sequenced here: cultured CD8+ T cells from PBMCs, sampled from culture after CMV antigen stimulation. These receptors originate from a human donor in good health (CMV status not recorded). Some clones in this sample may be carry-over from other donors' samples. The CDR3 runs from the conserved cysteine through the conserved F or W. Fields, in order: CDR3 length, V gene, J gene, clone size, D gene, CDR3 DNA, CDR3 protein. D genes are given only for firm matches. The listing skips clone size in some rows; elsewhere it reads once, few, many or a size class.

CDR3 length: 18; V gene: TRBV6-1; J gene: TRBJ2-1; clone size: many; D gene: .; CDR3 DNA: TGTGCCAGCAGTGAGAGTTCCCCCTGGACCAGCTGGGGCAATGAGCAGTTCTTC; CDR3 protein: CASSESSPWTSWGNEQFF
CDR3 length: 15; V gene: TRBV4-1; J gene: TRBJ1-1; clone size: .; D gene: .; CDR3 DNA: TGCGCCAGCAGCCAGACTACGGGCTGGAACACTGAAGCTTTCTTT; CDR3 protein: CASSQTTGWNTEAFF
CDR3 length: 14; V gene: TRBV2; J gene: TRBJ1-2; clone size: .; D gene: TRBD1; CDR3 DNA: TGTGCCAGCATTTCGACAGGGGCCAACTATGGCTACACCTTC; CDR3 protein: CASISTGANYGYTF
CDR3 length: 15; V gene: TRBV7-4; J gene: TRBJ1-1; clone size: .; D gene: TRBD1; CDR3 DNA: TGTGCCAGCAGTTCAGAGGACAGGGGAGGCACTGAAGCTTTCTTT; CDR3 protein: CASSSEDRGGTEAFF
CDR3 length: 15; V gene: TRBV7-8; J gene: TRBJ1-6; clone size: few; D gene: TRBD1; CDR3 DNA: TGTGCCAGCAGCCCGCCACAGGGGGCAGGGTCACCCCTCCACTTT; CDR3 protein: CASSPPQGAGSPLHF
CDR3 length: 17; V gene: TRBV6-5; J gene: TRBJ2-2; clone size: few; D gene: TRBD2; CDR3 DNA: TGTGCCAGCAGTTTGACTAGCGGGGGGCCGAACACCGGGGAGCTGTTTTTT; CDR3 protein: CASSLTSGGPNTGELFF
CDR3 length: 18; V gene: TRBV6-2/TRBV6-3; J gene: TRBJ2-1; clone size: few; D gene: TRBD2; CDR3 DNA: TGTGCCAGCAGTTACTCGAGTTCAACTCCGGGGGGATACAATGAGCAGTTCTTC; CDR3 protein: CASSYSSSTPGGYNEQFF
CDR3 length: 14; V gene: TRBV6-8; J gene: TRBJ2-2; clone size: .; D gene: .; CDR3 DNA: TGTGCCAGCAGTTACGCCAGGTACACCGGGGAGCTGTTTTTT; CDR3 protein: CASSYARYTGELFF
CDR3 length: 15; V gene: TRBV4-1; J gene: TRBJ2-3; clone size: few; D gene: .; CDR3 DNA: TGCGCCAGCAGCCAAGAGGGGGAGCGGACAGATACGCAGTATTTT; CDR3 protein: CASSQEGERTDTQYF
CDR3 length: 14; V gene: TRBV2; J gene: TRBJ1-1; clone size: .; D gene: TRBD1; CDR3 DNA: TGTGCCAGCAGTTTGGACAGGGTGGAATCTGAAGCTTTCTTT; CDR3 protein: CASSLDRVESEAFF
CDR3 length: 18; V gene: TRBV11-1; J gene: TRBJ2-2; clone size: few; D gene: TRBD2; CDR3 DNA: TGTGCCAGCAGCTCGCCTAATCTCGCGGGGGCGAACACCGGGGAGCTGTTTTTT; CDR3 protein: CASSSPNLAGANTGELFF
CDR3 length: 14; V gene: TRBV27; J gene: TRBJ1-2; clone size: .; D gene: TRBD1; CDR3 DNA: TGTGCCAGCAGTCCTCGTGGCAGGGGGCATGGCTACACCTTC; CDR3 protein: CASSPRGRGHGYTF
CDR3 length: 15; V gene: TRBV2; J gene: TRBJ1-5; clone size: .; D gene: .; CDR3 DNA: TGTGCCAGCAGTGAAGGGACAGTTAGCAATCAGCCCCAGCATTTT; CDR3 protein: CASSEGTVSNQPQHF
CDR3 length: 14; V gene: TRBV19; J gene: TRBJ1-5; clone size: .; D gene: .; CDR3 DNA: TGTGCCAGTAGTATAGAACGGTTCCAACAGCCCCAGCATTTT; CDR3 protein: CASSIERFQQPQHF
CDR3 length: 12; V gene: TRBV29-1; J gene: TRBJ2-1; clone size: .; D gene: .; CDR3 DNA: TGCAGCGTTGACCACGGGGACAATGAGCAGTTCTTC; CDR3 protein: CSVDHGDNEQFF
CDR3 length: 14; V gene: TRBV7-6; J gene: TRBJ2-7; clone size: .; D gene: .; CDR3 DNA: TGTGCTGGCAGCCCGGGAAGCGGGCCCTACGAGCAGTACTTC; CDR3 protein: CAGSPGSGPYEQYF
CDR3 length: 14; V gene: TRBV27; J gene: TRBJ2-5; clone size: .; D gene: .; CDR3 DNA: TGTGCCAGCAGTTTATCGGGATCCCTAGAGACCCAGTACTTC; CDR3 protein: CASSLSGSLETQYF
CDR3 length: 13; V gene: TRBV20-1; J gene: TRBJ2-7; clone size: few; D gene: .; CDR3 DNA: TGCAGTGCTAGTTGGCAGACGGCCTACGAGCAGTACTTC; CDR3 protein: CSASWQTAYEQYF
CDR3 length: 16; V gene: TRBV7-3; J gene: TRBJ1-1; clone size: .; D gene: .; CDR3 DNA: TGTGCCAGCAGCTTAGGCGCTCAGGGGATGAACACTGAAGCTTTCTTT; CDR3 protein: CASSLGAQGMNTEAFF
CDR3 length: 16; V gene: TRBV27; J gene: TRBJ2-7; clone size: .; D gene: TRBD1; CDR3 DNA: TGTGCCAGCAGTTTATCGCTGGGGACAGTTACCTACGAGCAGTACTTC; CDR3 protein: CASSLSLGTVTYEQYF
CDR3 length: 15; V gene: TRBV12-3/TRBV12-4; J gene: TRBJ1-2; clone size: .; D gene: .; CDR3 DNA: TGTGCCAGCAGTTTTCGGTCGCAAGCTGGCTATGGCTACACCTTC; CDR3 protein: CASSFRSQAGYGYTF
CDR3 length: 14; V gene: TRBV7-9; J gene: TRBJ2-1; clone size: few; D gene: .; CDR3 DNA: TGTGCCAGCAGTCTACAGGGAAGGCAGAATGAGCAGTTCTTC; CDR3 protein: CASSLQGRQNEQFF
CDR3 length: 16; V gene: TRBV7-9; J gene: TRBJ2-1; clone size: .; D gene: .; CDR3 DNA: TGTGCCAGCCTGTTAACGACCGGAAGGCTACGCAATGAGCAGTTCTTC; CDR3 protein: CASLLTTGRLRNEQFF
CDR3 length: 16; V gene: TRBV6-1; J gene: TRBJ2-7; clone size: few; D gene: .; CDR3 DNA: TGTGCCAGCAGTGGGCTCGAACCGGGAACCTTCTACGAGCAGTACTTC; CDR3 protein: CASSGLEPGTFYEQYF
CDR3 length: 14; V gene: TRBV7-6; J gene: TRBJ2-5; clone size: .; D gene: .; CDR3 DNA: TGTGCCAGCAGCTATTCAGGAGATGGAGAGACCCAGTACTTC; CDR3 protein: CASSYSGDGETQYF
CDR3 length: 16; V gene: TRBV4-1; J gene: TRBJ2-3; clone size: .; D gene: TRBD2; CDR3 DNA: TGTGCCAGCAGCCAAGCTAGCGGGGGCGGCACAGATACGCAGTATTTT; CDR3 protein: CASSQASGGGTDTQYF
CDR3 length: 13; V gene: TRBV20-1; J gene: TRBJ2-1; clone size: once; D gene: TRBD2; CDR3 DNA: TGCAATAAACCCACGGGGGGGCTAGGTGAGCAGTTCTTC; CDR3 protein: CNKPTGGLGEQFF
CDR3 length: 12; V gene: TRBV27; J gene: TRBJ2-7; clone size: .; D gene: .; CDR3 DNA: TGTGCCACCAAGATGACAGGAAGGGAGCAGTACTTC; CDR3 protein: CATKMTGREQYF
CDR3 length: 15; V gene: TRBV12-3/TRBV12-4; J gene: TRBJ1-1; clone size: many; D gene: TRBD1; CDR3 DNA: TGTGCCAGCAGTCCCTCGGACAGGGGGCTGGCGGAAGCTTTCTTT; CDR3 protein: CASSPSDRGLAEAFF
CDR3 length: 19; V gene: TRBV2; J gene: TRBJ2-6; clone size: .; D gene: .; CDR3 DNA: TGTGCCAGCACCGAATGGGGGGGCGCGATGGTAACTGGGGCCAACGTCCTGACTTTC; CDR3 protein: CASTEWGGAMVTGANVLTF
CDR3 length: 16; V gene: TRBV7-6; J gene: TRBJ1-5; clone size: few; D gene: .; CDR3 DNA: TGTGCCAGCAGCTTATTTAAGGGTCCCCTCGATCAGCCCCAGCATTTT; CDR3 protein: CASSLFKGPLDQPQHF
CDR3 length: 18; V gene: TRBV7-2; J gene: TRBJ1-2; clone size: many; D gene: TRBD1; CDR3 DNA: TGTGCCAGCAGCTCCCCAGGGGGCTACTTTATCGGCGTACCCGGCTACACCTTC; CDR3 protein: CASSSPGGYFIGVPGYTF
CDR3 length: 16; V gene: TRBV28; J gene: TRBJ2-1; clone size: few; D gene: .; CDR3 DNA: TGTGCCAGCAGTTTATTAAGGACTTCCACCTACAATGAGCAGTTCTTC; CDR3 protein: CASSLLRTSTYNEQFF
CDR3 length: 15; V gene: TRBV7-9; J gene: TRBJ2-5; clone size: few; D gene: .; CDR3 DNA: TGTGCCTTTTCCCCCGGACAGCTCTCGCAAGAGACCCAGTACTTC; CDR3 protein: CAFSPGQLSQETQYF
CDR3 length: 16; V gene: TRBV4-1; J gene: TRBJ2-2; clone size: .; D gene: TRBD2; CDR3 DNA: TGCGCCAGCAGCCAAGGGGCTAGCGGGGTTTCCGGGGAGCTGTTTTTT; CDR3 protein: CASSQGASGVSGELFF
CDR3 length: 13; V gene: TRBV20-1; J gene: TRBJ1-1; clone size: .; D gene: .; CDR3 DNA: TGCAGTGCTAGAGAGGGGGCGCGAACTGAAGCTTTCTTT; CDR3 protein: CSAREGARTEAFF
CDR3 length: 15; V gene: TRBV6-6; J gene: TRBJ2-3; clone size: few; D gene: .; CDR3 DNA: TGTGCCAGCAGTTACTCAAGGGGGGGTTCAGATACGCAGTATTTT; CDR3 protein: CASSYSRGGSDTQYF
CDR3 length: 13; V gene: TRBV20-1; J gene: TRBJ1-1; clone size: once; D gene: .; CDR3 DNA: TGCAGTGCTTCGGACGGAATGAACACTGAAGCTTTCTTT; CDR3 protein: CSASDGMNTEAFF
CDR3 length: 16; V gene: TRBV20-1; J gene: TRBJ2-5; clone size: .; D gene: TRBD2; CDR3 DNA: TGCAGTGCTAGACCTTGGACTAGCGGGGGAAAAGAGACCCAGTACTTC; CDR3 protein: CSARPWTSGGKETQYF
CDR3 length: 16; V gene: TRBV9; J gene: TRBJ1-2; clone size: few; D gene: .; CDR3 DNA: TGTGCCAGCAGCGCGACAGGTACGGGGCTGAACTATGGCTACACCTTC; CDR3 protein: CASSATGTGLNYGYTF